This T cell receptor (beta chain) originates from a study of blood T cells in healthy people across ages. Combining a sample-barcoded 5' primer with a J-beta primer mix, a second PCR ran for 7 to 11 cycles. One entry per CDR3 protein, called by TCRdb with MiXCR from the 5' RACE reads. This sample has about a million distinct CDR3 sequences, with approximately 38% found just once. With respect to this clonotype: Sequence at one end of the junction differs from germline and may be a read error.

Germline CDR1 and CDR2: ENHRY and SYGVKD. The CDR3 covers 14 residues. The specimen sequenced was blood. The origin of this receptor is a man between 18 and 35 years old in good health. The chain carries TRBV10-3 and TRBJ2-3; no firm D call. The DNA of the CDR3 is TGTGTCATCAGTGAGTATCCCGACACAGATACGCAGTATTTT. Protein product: CVISEYPDTDTQYF.